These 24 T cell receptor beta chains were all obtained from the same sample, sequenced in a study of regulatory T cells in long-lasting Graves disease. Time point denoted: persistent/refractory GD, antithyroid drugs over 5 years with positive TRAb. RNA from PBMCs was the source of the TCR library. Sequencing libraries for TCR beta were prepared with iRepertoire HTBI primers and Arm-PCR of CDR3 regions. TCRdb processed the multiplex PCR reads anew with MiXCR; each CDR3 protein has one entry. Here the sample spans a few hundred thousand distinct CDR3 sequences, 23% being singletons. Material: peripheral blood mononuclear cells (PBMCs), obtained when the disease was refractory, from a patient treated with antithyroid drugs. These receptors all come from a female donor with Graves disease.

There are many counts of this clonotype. In DNA, the CDR3 is TGTGCCATCAGGGGGACTGATAACTATGGCTACACCTTC. It yields the protein CAIRGTDNYGYTF. The chain carries TRBV10-3 and TRBJ1-2, with D possibly TRBD1 on 5 matching bases. V lost 6 bases, J lost 1 base, and 9 bases lay in between. This CDR3 is built from 13 residues. Germline V gene data show CDR1 as ENHRY and CDR2 as SYGVKD.

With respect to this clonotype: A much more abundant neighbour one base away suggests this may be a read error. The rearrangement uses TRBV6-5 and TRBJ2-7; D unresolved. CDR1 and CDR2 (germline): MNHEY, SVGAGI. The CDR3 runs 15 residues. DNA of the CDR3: TGTGTCAGCAGTTACTCGTTCGACACGGCCTACGAGCAGTACTTC. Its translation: CVSSYSFDTAYEQYF.

CDR3 sequence reads: CATTGGLSSYEQYF. Written as DNA, the CDR3 is TGTGCCACCACGGGTGGGCTAAGCTCCTACGAGCAGTACTTC. The V and J genes are TRBV10-3 and TRBJ2-7; D is unclear. This CDR3 contains 14 residues. The ends were cut back, 10 bases at V and 0 bases at J, with 16 bases in the middle. In germline, CDR1 is ENHRY, CDR2 SYGVKD.

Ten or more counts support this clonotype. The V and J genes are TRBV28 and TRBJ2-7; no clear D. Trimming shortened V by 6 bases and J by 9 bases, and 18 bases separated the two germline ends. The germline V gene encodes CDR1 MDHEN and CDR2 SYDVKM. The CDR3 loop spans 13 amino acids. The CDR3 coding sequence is TGTGCCAGCAGCGGCCGATCCCCGGTAGTGCAGTACTTC. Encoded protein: CASSGRSPVVQYF.

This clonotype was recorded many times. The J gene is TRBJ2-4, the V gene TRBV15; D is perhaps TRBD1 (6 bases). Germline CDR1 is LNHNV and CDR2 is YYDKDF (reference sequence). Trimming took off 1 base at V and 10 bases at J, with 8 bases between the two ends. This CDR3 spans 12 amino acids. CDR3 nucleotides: TGTGCCACCAGCAGAGTTCAGGGGATTCAGTACTTC. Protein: CATSRVQGIQYF.

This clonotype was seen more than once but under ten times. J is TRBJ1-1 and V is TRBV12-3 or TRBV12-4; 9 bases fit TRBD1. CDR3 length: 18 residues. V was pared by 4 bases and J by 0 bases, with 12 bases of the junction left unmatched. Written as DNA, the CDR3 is TGTGCCAGCAGTTCGGGACAGGGCAACCAAAATGTGAACACTGAAGCTTTCTTT. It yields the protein CASSSGQGNQNVNTEAFF.

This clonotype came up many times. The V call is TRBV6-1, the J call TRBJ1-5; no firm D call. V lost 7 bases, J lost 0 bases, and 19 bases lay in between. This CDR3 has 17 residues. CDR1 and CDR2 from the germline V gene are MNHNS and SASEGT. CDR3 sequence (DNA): TGTGCCAGCACCCCGATGAGGGCAACGTATAGCAATCAGCCCCAGCATTTT. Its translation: CASTPMRATYSNQPQHF.

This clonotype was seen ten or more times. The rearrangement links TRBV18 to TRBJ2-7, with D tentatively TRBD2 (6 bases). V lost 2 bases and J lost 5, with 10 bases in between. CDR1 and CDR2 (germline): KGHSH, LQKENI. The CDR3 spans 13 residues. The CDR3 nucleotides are TGTGCCAGCTCACCAGCGGGGTCCCACGAGCAGTACTTC. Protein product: CASSPAGSHEQYF.

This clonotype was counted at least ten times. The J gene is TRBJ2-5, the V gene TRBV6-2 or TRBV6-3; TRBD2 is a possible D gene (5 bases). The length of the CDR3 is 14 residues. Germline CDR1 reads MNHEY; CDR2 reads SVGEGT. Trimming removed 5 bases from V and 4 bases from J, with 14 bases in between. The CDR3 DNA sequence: TGTGCCAGCAGTCATGAAGGGAGAGGAGAGACCCAGTACTTC. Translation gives CASSHEGRGETQYF.

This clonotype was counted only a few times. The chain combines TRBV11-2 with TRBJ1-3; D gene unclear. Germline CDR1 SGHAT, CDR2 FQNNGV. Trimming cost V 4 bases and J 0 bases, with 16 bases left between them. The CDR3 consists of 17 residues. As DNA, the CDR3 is TGTGCCAGCAGCTCCATGGGCAGGAGCCTCTCTGGAAACACCATATATTTT. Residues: CASSSMGRSLSGNTIYF.

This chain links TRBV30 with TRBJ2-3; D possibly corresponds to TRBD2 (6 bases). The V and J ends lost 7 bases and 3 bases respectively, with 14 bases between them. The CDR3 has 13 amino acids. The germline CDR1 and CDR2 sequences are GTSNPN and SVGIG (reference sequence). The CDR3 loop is CASTKEGTDTQYF. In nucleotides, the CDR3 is TGTGCCTCCACGAAGGAGGGAACAGATACGCAGTATTTT.

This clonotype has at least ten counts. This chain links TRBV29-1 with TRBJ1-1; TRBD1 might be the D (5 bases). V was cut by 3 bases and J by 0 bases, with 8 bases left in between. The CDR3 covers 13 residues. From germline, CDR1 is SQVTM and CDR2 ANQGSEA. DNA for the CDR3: TGCAGCGTTGACCAGGGTATGAACACTGAAGCTTTCTTT. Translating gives CSVDQGMNTEAFF.

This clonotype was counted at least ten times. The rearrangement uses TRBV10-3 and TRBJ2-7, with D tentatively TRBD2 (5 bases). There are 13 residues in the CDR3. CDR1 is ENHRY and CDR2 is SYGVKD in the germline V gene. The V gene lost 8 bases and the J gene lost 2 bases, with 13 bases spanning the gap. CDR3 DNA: TGTGCCATCGGAGCGGAGATTACCTACGAGCAGTACTTC. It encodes CAIGAEITYEQYF.

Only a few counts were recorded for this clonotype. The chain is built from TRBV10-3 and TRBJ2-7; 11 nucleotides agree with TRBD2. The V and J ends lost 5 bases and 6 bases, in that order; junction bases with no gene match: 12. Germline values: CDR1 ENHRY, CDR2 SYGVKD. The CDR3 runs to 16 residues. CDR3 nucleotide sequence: TGTGCCATCAGTAGCACTACCGGGACTAGCGGTTCCGAGCAGTACTTC. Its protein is CAISSTTGTSGSEQYF.

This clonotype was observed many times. The CDR3 DNA reads as TGTGCCAGCACCAGGACAGCGGAAGCTTTCTTT. It encodes CASTRTAEAFF. This chain connects TRBV12-3 or TRBV12-4 to TRBJ1-1; a possible D gene is TRBD1 (6 bases). Trimming shortened V by 7 bases and J by 8 bases, and 11 bases separated the two germline ends. This CDR3 has 11 residues.

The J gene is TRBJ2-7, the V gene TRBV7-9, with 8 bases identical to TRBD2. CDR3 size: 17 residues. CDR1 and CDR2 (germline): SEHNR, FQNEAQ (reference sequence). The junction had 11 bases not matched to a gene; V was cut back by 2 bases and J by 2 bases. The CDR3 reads CASSLRFDSGRTYEQYF. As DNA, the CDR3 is TGTGCCAGCAGCTTAAGGTTTGACAGCGGGAGAACCTACGAGCAGTACTTC.

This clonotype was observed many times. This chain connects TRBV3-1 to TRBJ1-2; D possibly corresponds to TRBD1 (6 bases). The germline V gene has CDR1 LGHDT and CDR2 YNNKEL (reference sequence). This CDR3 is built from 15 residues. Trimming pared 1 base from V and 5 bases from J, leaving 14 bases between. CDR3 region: CASSQGVTGQYGYTF. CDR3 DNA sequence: TGTGCCAGCAGCCAAGGGGTGACGGGACAATATGGCTACACCTTC.

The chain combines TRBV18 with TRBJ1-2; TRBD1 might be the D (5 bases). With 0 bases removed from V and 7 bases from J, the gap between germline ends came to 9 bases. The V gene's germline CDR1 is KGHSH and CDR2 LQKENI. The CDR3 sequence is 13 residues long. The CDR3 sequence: CASSPPLGTGYTF. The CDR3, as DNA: TGTGCCAGCTCACCACCGTTGGGGACTGGCTACACCTTC.

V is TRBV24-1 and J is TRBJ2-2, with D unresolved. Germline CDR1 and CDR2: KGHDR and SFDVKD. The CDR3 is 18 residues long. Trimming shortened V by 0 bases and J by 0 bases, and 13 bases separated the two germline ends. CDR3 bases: TGTGCCACCAGTGATTTGGGCCAGTTAAACCCGAACACCGGGGAGCTGTTTTTT. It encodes CATSDLGQLNPNTGELFF.

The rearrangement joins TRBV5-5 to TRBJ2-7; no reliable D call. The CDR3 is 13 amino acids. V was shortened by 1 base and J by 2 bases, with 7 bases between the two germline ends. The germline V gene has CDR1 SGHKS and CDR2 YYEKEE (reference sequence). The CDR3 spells CASSLYQTYEQYF. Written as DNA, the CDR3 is TGTGCCAGCAGCTTGTATCAAACCTACGAGCAGTACTTC.

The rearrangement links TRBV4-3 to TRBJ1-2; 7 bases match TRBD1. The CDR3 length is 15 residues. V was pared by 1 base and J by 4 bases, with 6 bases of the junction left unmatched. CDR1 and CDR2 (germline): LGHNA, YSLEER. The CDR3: CASSQALGGGYGYTF. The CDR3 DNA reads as TGCGCCAGCAGCCAAGCTCTAGGGGGCGGCTATGGCTACACCTTC.

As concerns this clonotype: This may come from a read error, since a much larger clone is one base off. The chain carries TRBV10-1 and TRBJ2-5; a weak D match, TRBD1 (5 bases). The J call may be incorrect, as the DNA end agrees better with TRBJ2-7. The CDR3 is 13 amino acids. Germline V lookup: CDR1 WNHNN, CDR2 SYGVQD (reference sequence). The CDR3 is CASSLQALPEQYF. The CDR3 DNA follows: TGCGCCAGCAGTCTACAGGCCCTGCCCGAGCAGTACTTC.

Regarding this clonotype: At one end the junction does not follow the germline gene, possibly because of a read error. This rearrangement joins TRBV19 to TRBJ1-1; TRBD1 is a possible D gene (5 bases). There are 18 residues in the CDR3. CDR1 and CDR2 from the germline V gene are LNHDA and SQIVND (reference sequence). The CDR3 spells CASSIDVAGRVLFTEASF. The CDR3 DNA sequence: TGTGCCAGTAGTATAGATGTTGCGGGACGGGTTCTATTCACTGAAGCTTCCTTT.

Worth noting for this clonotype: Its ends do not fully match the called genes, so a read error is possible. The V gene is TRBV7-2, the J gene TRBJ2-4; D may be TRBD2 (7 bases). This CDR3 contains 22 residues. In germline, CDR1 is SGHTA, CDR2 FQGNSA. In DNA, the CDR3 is TGTGTCAGCAGCTTAGACTACGGGAGGCAGGGGCAGGGTGTCCGGGCCAAAAACATTCAGTACTTC. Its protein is CVSSLDYGRQGQGVRAKNIQYF.